This T cell receptor beta chain was captured in a study of vaccination effects on CD4 cells after COVID-19. Study context: Samples gathered post-vaccine arrived a median of 72 days past the second dose.

Germline CDR1 KGHSH, CDR2 LQKENI. The CDR3 length is 13 residues. V dropped 6 bases and J dropped 4 bases, with 12 bases sitting between them. In this sample, this clone turned up a few times. The antigen is unknown. Profiling relied on immunoSEQ multiplex PCR, and the TCRdb table lists in-frame clones only, not all of them. The sample has about 40,000 clones, around two thirds seen once. Following 10 days of culture, CD4+ T cells were isolated. Every participant took two doses of the BNT162b2 or mRNA-1273 vaccine. Nucleocapsid antibody tests were negative, and the vaccine recipients had no prior SARS-CoV-2 infection. Days 3 and 7 were when half the medium was replaced with IL-2 medium.

This TCR was sampled from a human donor who received a COVID-19 vaccine. The sample in question was CD4+ T cells from PBMCs cultured without peptide, obtained after COVID-19 vaccination. The chain uses TRBV18 and TRBJ1-2; no clear D. The CDR3 is CASSLDSIYGYTF. CDR3 bases: TGTGCCAGCTCGCTGGACTCCATCTATGGCTACACCTTC.